The 30 T cell receptor beta chains below come from one sample, sequenced in a study of blood T cell repertoires in COVID-19. Repertoires were generated with immunoSEQ multiplex PCR, while TCRdb's copy carries only in-frame clones and drops some. The table lists tens of thousands of clones, 75% to 95% of them singletons. The specimen sequenced was peripheral blood. The receptor set was obtained from a middle-aged man with active COVID-19.

CDR3 nucleotides: TGTGCCAGCAGCTTGGGGGGCCAGGGGGTATCTGGAAACACCATATATTTT. It yields the protein CASSLGGQGVSGNTIYF. This chain uses TRBV7-2 with TRBJ1-3, with 7 nucleotides matching TRBD1. Trimming removed 3 bases from V and 1 base from J; junction bases left unmatched: 9. CDR1 and CDR2 from the germline V gene are SGHTA and FQGNSA. This CDR3 is built from 17 residues. Based on the CDR3 plus reference TRBV7-2 and TRBJ1-3, the full variable domain is GAGVSQSPSNKVTEKGKDVELRCDPISGHTALYWYRQSLGQGLEFLIYFQGNSAPDKSGLPSDRFSAERTGGSVSTLTIQRTQQEDSAVYLCASSLGGQGVSGNTIYFGEGSWLTVV.

The V call is TRBV7-8, the J call TRBJ1-6; D is possibly TRBD1 (5 bases). CDR1 and CDR2 (germline): SGHVS, FQNEAQ. V lost 3 bases and J 9 bases, leaving 15 bases between the germline ends. The CDR3 contains 15 residues. The CDR3 here is CASSFVGERSSPLHF. CDR3 nucleotide sequence: TGTGCCAGCAGCTTTGTAGGGGAACGAAGTTCACCCCTCCACTTT. Using reference TRBV7-8 and TRBJ1-6 for the parts outside the CDR3, the full variable domain is GAGVSQSPRYKVAKRGQDVALRCDPISGHVSLFWYQQALGQGPEFLTYFQNEAQLDKSGLPSDRFFAERPEGSVSTLKIQRTQQEDSAVYLCASSFVGERSSPLHFGNGTRLTVT.

The genes are TRBV5-5 and TRBJ2-7; 11 nucleotides match TRBD1. The germline V gene has CDR1 SGHKS and CDR2 YYEKEE (reference sequence). The V and J ends lost 4 bases and 5 bases, in that order; junction bases with no gene match: 14. The CDR3 extends over 17 amino acids. The CDR3 sequence is CASSLYLGQGALDEQYF. The CDR3 DNA sequence: TGTGCCAGCAGCCTTTACTTAGGACAGGGGGCCTTGGACGAGCAGTACTTC.

The CDR3: CASSQSGEANQPQHF. Written as DNA, the CDR3 is TGCGCCAGCAGCCAATCGGGAGAGGCCAATCAGCCCCAGCATTTT. The V and J genes are TRBV4-3 and TRBJ1-5; D unresolved. This CDR3 comprises 15 residues. V was cut by 2 bases and J by 3 bases, with 11 bases left in between. CDR1 is LGHNA, CDR2 YSLEER, per germline.

The chain uses TRBV3-1 (or the pseudogene TRBV3-2) and TRBJ1-1; D ambiguous. CDR1 is LGHDT and CDR2 is YNNKEL in the germline V gene (reference sequence). Trimming took off 1 base at V and 8 bases at J, with 8 bases between the two ends. The CDR3 spans 12 residues. The CDR3: CASSQVGREAFF. The CDR3 coding sequence is TGTGCCAGCAGCCAAGTCGGCAGGGAAGCTTTCTTT.

The CDR3 region has the DNA TGTGCCAGCAGGACAGGGGGGTCCTACGAGCAGTACTTC. Residues: CASRTGGSYEQYF. The chain employs TRBV2 and TRBJ2-7, with 9 nucleotides matching TRBD1. From germline, CDR1 is SNHLY and CDR2 FYNNEI. This CDR3 is built from 13 residues. With V trimmed by 6 bases and J by 1 base, 1 base remained unmatched. The full variable domain, with the rest looked up from reference TRBV2 and TRBJ2-7, is EPEVTQTPSHQVTQMGQEVILRCVPISNHLYFYWYRQILGQKVEFLVSFYNNEISEKSEIFDDQFSVERPDGSNFTLKIRSTKLEDSAMYFCASRTGGSYEQYFGPGTRLTVT.

This rearrangement joins TRBV18 to TRBJ1-1; the D gene is possibly TRBD1 (5 bases). The CDR3 length is 14 residues. From germline, CDR1 is KGHSH and CDR2 LQKENI. V was cut by 5 bases and J by 2 bases, with 12 bases left in between. Written as DNA, the CDR3 is TGTGCCAGCTCAGTTACCGGGACTAACACTGAAGCTTTCTTT. Translated, it gives CASSVTGTNTEAFF.

The chain couples TRBV30 to TRBJ1-2; D may be TRBD1 (6 bases). The germline V and J ends were trimmed by 2 bases and 4 bases, with 8 bases remaining between them. Germline V lookup: CDR1 GTSNPN, CDR2 SVGIG (reference sequence). The CDR3 covers 12 residues. CDR3 sequence reads: CAWSTGLYGYTF. The CDR3 nucleotides are TGTGCCTGGAGTACAGGGCTCTATGGCTACACCTTC. The whole variable domain, filled in from reference TRBV30 and TRBJ1-2, reads SQTIHQWPATLVQPVGSPLSLECTVEGTSNPNLYWYRQAAGRGLQLLFYSVGIGQISSEVPQNLSASRPQDRQFILSSKKLLLSDSGFYLCAWSTGLYGYTFGSGTRLTVV.

The J gene is TRBJ2-7, the V gene TRBV5-6, with D perhaps TRBD1 (6 bases). Germline values: CDR1 SGHDT, CDR2 YYEEEE. The CDR3 is 15 amino acids. Trimming removed 0 bases from V and 5 bases from J, with 15 bases in between. The CDR3 region is CASSLDRAPGDEQYF. As DNA, the CDR3 is TGTGCCAGCAGCTTGGACCGGGCCCCAGGGGACGAGCAGTACTTC.

The rearrangement links TRBV3-1 (or the pseudogene TRBV3-2) to TRBJ2-7; D is possibly TRBD2 (8 bases). V gave up 1 base and J gave up 0 bases, with 19 bases separating them. The CDR3 extends over 18 amino acids. Germline V lookup: CDR1 LGHDT, CDR2 YNNKEL (reference sequence). Written as DNA, the CDR3 is TGTGCCAGCAGCCAAGCGGGAGGGGACAGACTTATCTCCTACGAGCAGTACTTC. Its protein is CASSQAGGDRLISYEQYF.

The rearrangement joins TRBV7-2 to TRBJ1-5; D gene unclear. Germline V CDR1 and CDR2: SGHTA, FQGNSA. V lost 0 bases to trimming and J lost 4 bases, with 10 bases between them. The CDR3 is made up of 15 amino acids. The CDR3 spells CASSLAGGSNQPQHF. In nucleotides, the CDR3 is TGTGCCAGCAGCTTAGCGGGAGGGAGTAATCAGCCCCAGCATTTT. Looking up the rest from reference TRBV7-2 and TRBJ1-5 gives the full variable domain: GAGVSQSPSNKVTEKGKDVELRCDPISGHTALYWYRQSLGQGLEFLIYFQGNSAPDKSGLPSDRFSAERTGGSVSTLTIQRTQQEDSAVYLCASSLAGGSNQPQHFGDGTRLSIL.

V gene TRBV7-2 combines with J gene TRBJ2-3, with TRBD2 identical over 8 bases. With 5 bases clipped from V and 2 bases from J, the junction kept 12 bases outside the gene matches. Germline V gene sequence: CDR1 SGHTA, CDR2 FQGNSA. This CDR3 spans 17 amino acids. The CDR3: CASSVGAGSGTTDTQYF. In nucleotides, the CDR3 is TGTGCCAGCAGCGTAGGGGCTGGTAGCGGGACCACAGATACGCAGTATTTT.

The rearrangement joins TRBV5-1 to TRBJ2-7; no clear D gene. The CDR3 is 14 amino acids. V was clipped by 3 bases and J by 3 bases, with 13 bases between them. CDR1 and CDR2 (germline): SGHRS, YFSETQ. This CDR3 is CASSSEERRYEQYF. CDR3 coding DNA: TGCGCCAGCAGCTCCGAAGAGCGCCGCTACGAGCAGTACTTC. Based on the CDR3 plus reference TRBV5-1 and TRBJ2-7, the full variable domain is KAGVTQTPRYLIKTRGQQVTLSCSPISGHRSVSWYQQTPGQGLQFLFEYFSETQRNKGNFPGRFSGRQFSNSRSEMNVSTLELGDSALYLCASSSEERRYEQYFGPGTRLTVT.

This chain connects TRBV2 to TRBJ2-4, with unresolved D. V dropped 4 bases and J dropped 7 bases, with 11 bases sitting between them. This CDR3 has 13 amino acids. CDR1 is SNHLY and CDR2 is FYNNEI in the germline V gene. DNA for the CDR3: TGTGCCAGCAGTGTACCGCTAGATAACATTCAGTACTTC. Encoded protein: CASSVPLDNIQYF. Full variable domain (missing parts from reference TRBV2 and TRBJ2-4): EPEVTQTPSHQVTQMGQEVILRCVPISNHLYFYWYRQILGQKVEFLVSFYNNEISEKSEIFDDQFSVERPDGSNFTLKIRSTKLEDSAMYFCASSVPLDNIQYFGAGTRLSVL.

This chain uses TRBV5-5 with TRBJ2-7, with 7 bases identical to TRBD1. The V segment lost 7 bases and the J segment 1 base; nucleotides outside the gene matches: 11. The CDR3 runs to 15 residues. Germline values: CDR1 SGHKS, CDR2 YYEKEE (reference sequence). DNA of the CDR3: TGTGCCAGCGGGTTATCGGACAGGCGATCCTACGAGCAGTACTTC. Amino acids: CASGLSDRRSYEQYF.

The chain recombines TRBV6-6 with TRBJ1-3; 8 bases map to TRBD1. Germline loops: CDR1 MNHNY, CDR2 SVGAGI (reference sequence). Trimming at V came to 6 bases and at J to 3 bases, leaving 4 bases not matched to a gene. CDR3 size: 14 residues. Here the CDR3 reads CASRRQGIGNTIYF. The DNA for the CDR3 is TGTGCCAGCAGGCGACAGGGGATTGGAAACACCATATATTTT.

The V and J genes are TRBV19 and TRBJ1-2, with a possible D match to TRBD1 (6 bases). Trimming pared 7 bases from V and 8 bases from J, leaving 26 bases between. Germline V gene lookup returns CDR1 LNHDA and CDR2 SQIVND (reference sequence). The CDR3 totals 16 residues. The chain's CDR3 is CASTPAGGEPRRGYTF. CDR3 nucleotides: TGTGCCAGTACCCCGGCGGGGGGCGAGCCTCGGAGAGGCTACACCTTC.

This rearrangement joins TRBV5-1 to TRBJ1-4; 7 positions agree with TRBD1. V trimming: 4 bases; J trimming: 8 bases; junction bases outside the gene matches: 14. CDR1 SGHRS and CDR2 YFSETQ come from the germline V gene. The CDR3 extends over 16 amino acids. The CDR3 DNA is TGCGCCAGCAGCCCGGGACAGTCCCAGTGGTTGGAAAAACTGTTTTTT. Translated, it gives CASSPGQSQWLEKLFF.

This sequence joins TRBV7-2 and TRBJ2-2; D is perhaps TRBD2 (5 bases). The CDR3 covers 13 residues. Germline loops: CDR1 SGHTA, CDR2 FQGNSA. Trimming took 3 bases from V and 7 from J, leaving 9 bases between them. The CDR3 here is CASSFGGYGELFF. The CDR3 DNA reads as TGTGCCAGCAGCTTCGGCGGGTACGGGGAGCTGTTTTTT. Combining the CDR3 with reference TRBV7-2 and TRBJ2-2 gives the whole variable domain GAGVSQSPSNKVTEKGKDVELRCDPISGHTALYWYRQSLGQGLEFLIYFQGNSAPDKSGLPSDRFSAERTGGSVSTLTIQRTQQEDSAVYLCASSFGGYGELFFGEGSRLTVL.

The V and J genes are TRBV19 and TRBJ1-1; D uncertain. Trimming removed 7 bases from V and 8 bases from J, with 17 bases in between. The CDR3 runs to 13 residues. From germline, CDR1 is LNHDA and CDR2 SQIVND (reference sequence). CDR3 in amino acids: CASTESAALEAFF. CDR3 coding DNA: TGTGCCAGTACCGAGTCGGCGGCCCTCGAAGCTTTCTTT. Based on the CDR3 plus reference TRBV19 and TRBJ1-1, the full variable domain is DGGITQSPKYLFRKEGQNVTLSCEQNLNHDAMYWYRQDPGQGLRLIYYSQIVNDFQKGDIAEGYSVSREKKESFPLTVTSAQKNPTAFYLCASTESAALEAFFGQGTRLTVV.

Worth noting for this clone: The CDR3 ends on some other residue instead of the conserved phenylalanine or tryptophan, so this is likely a read error. The DNA is left out, because the CDR3 cannot be placed on it with certainty; the CDR3 is given as TCRdb lists it. The chain joins TRBV2 to TRBJ1-2; the table's D gene call, TRBD1, was not cross checked with the DNA. The CDR3 is 15 residues long, counting both termini. The germline V gene encodes CDR1 SNHLY and CDR2 FYNNEI. CDR3 sequence: CASSEGRDRGRSYRT.

This clone was detected only once. The genes are TRBV5-5 and TRBJ2-7; 11 positions agree with TRBD2. Germline loops: CDR1 SGHKS, CDR2 YYEKEE (reference sequence). V shed 0 bases, J shed 7 bases, and the junction held 6 bases outside the gene matches. This CDR3 spans 15 amino acids. DNA of the CDR3: TGTGCCAGCAGCTTGGGCACTAGCGGGGGTTCGGAGCAGTACTTC. Protein: CASSLGTSGGSEQYF.

The chain carries TRBV20-1 and TRBJ2-3; D is possibly TRBD2 (5 bases). The V end lost 3 bases, the J end lost 5 bases, and 12 bases lay between the germline ends. Germline lookup yields CDR1 DFQATT and CDR2 SNEGSKA (reference sequence). The CDR3 loop spans 13 amino acids. The CDR3 is CSASKEAGDTQYF. The DNA of the CDR3 is TGCAGTGCTAGTAAGGAGGCCGGAGATACGCAGTATTTT.

The gene calls are TRBV6-6 and TRBJ1-1, with D tentatively TRBD1 (5 bases). This CDR3 contains 16 residues. Germline V gene data show CDR1 as MNHNY and CDR2 as SVGAGI (reference sequence). V lost 4 bases, J lost 2 bases, and 17 bases lay in between. Here the CDR3 reads CASSSPRAGPNTEAFF. The CDR3 DNA follows: TGTGCCAGCAGTTCCCCCAGGGCAGGGCCCAACACTGAAGCTTTCTTT.

The rearrangement joins TRBV28 to TRBJ2-7; possible D gene TRBD1, 6 bases. Deletions cut 3 bases from V and 6 bases from J, with 12 bases between. This CDR3 has 13 amino acids. Germline V gene data show CDR1 as MDHEN and CDR2 as SYDVKM. CDR3 coding DNA: TGTGCCAGCAGTTTTGGGACAAGGTTCGAGCAGTACTTC. Protein product: CASSFGTRFEQYF.

This chain joins TRBV3-1 (or the pseudogene TRBV3-2) and TRBJ1-2; a possible D gene is TRBD1 (6 bases). V dropped 0 bases and J dropped 4 bases, with 12 bases sitting between them. This CDR3 is 15 amino acids long. The germline V gene encodes CDR1 LGHDT and CDR2 YNNKEL (reference sequence). The CDR3 sequence: CASSQDNMGAYGYTF. The CDR3 DNA is TGTGCCAGCAGCCAAGATAACATGGGGGCCTATGGCTACACCTTC.

The genes are TRBV5-1 and TRBJ1-3, with 8 bases lining up with TRBD1. Per germline, CDR1 SGHRS and CDR2 YFSETQ. The trim removed 4 bases at V and 3 bases at J, leaving 6 bases unmatched. The CDR3 is 15 residues long. The CDR3 nucleotides read TGCGCCAGCAGCGCTCAGGGGGCTTTTGGAAACACCATATATTTT. Translation: CASSAQGAFGNTIYF.

The chain recombines TRBV6-2 or TRBV6-3 with TRBJ1-5; D possibly corresponds to TRBD1 (6 bases). Trimming pared 8 bases from V and 0 bases from J, leaving 17 bases between. CDR1 is MNHEY and CDR2 is SVGEGT in the germline V gene. This CDR3 has 16 residues. CDR3 nucleotides: TGTGCCAGCCGTTCGGCAGGGGCGAGTAGCAATCAGCCCCAGCATTTT. Its protein product is CASRSAGASSNQPQHF.

The chain employs TRBV14 and TRBJ1-2, with 8 bases identical to TRBD1. Germline lookup yields CDR1 SGHDN and CDR2 FVKESK. With V trimmed by 0 bases and J by 7 bases, 10 bases remained unmatched. The CDR3 has 16 residues. CDR3 sequence (DNA): TGTGCCAGCAGCCAAGATTACGGTCAGGGGGCGGGTGGCTACACCTTC. Amino acids: CASSQDYGQGAGGYTF.

The chain employs TRBV4-2 and TRBJ2-7, with TRBD2 matching 8 bases. With 4 bases clipped from V and 4 bases from J, the junction kept 9 bases outside the gene matches. Germline V CDR1 and CDR2: LGHNA, YNFKEQ. The CDR3 is 15 residues long. CDR3 sequence (DNA): TGTGCCAGCAGCCCCTCGAGCGGGGGTCTATACGAGCAGTACTTC. Protein sequence: CASSPSSGGLYEQYF.